These 16 T cell receptor beta chains originate from one sample sequenced in a study of cytotoxic CD8 clonotypes in ibrutinib-treated CLL. Method: immunoSEQ multiplex PCR; TCRdb's copy keeps in-frame clones and lacks some. The profile covers around 97,000 clones, with 70% to 85% appearing a single time and about 30% taken by the ten largest. Here the sequenced sample was PBMCs, taken after 12 months of ibrutinib treatment. These receptors were obtained from a human donor with chronic lymphocytic leukemia.

The V and J genes are TRBV4-3 and TRBJ1-1; 9 nucleotides match TRBD1. This CDR3 contains 14 residues. Unmatched junction bases numbered 3, after V lost 3 bases and J lost 4 bases. CDR1 is LGHNA and CDR2 is YSLEER in the germline V gene. CDR3 sequence (DNA): TGCGCCAGCAGCCAGGACAGGGGAGGCACTGAAGCTTTCTTT. Translation gives CASSQDRGGTEAFF.

J is TRBJ2-1 and V is TRBV18, with 10 bases aligning to TRBD2. This CDR3 comprises 15 residues. Unmatched junction bases numbered 8, after V lost 6 bases and J lost 6 bases. Germline V CDR1 and CDR2: KGHSH, LQKENI. CDR3 region: CASSRLAGGGNEQFF. Written as DNA, the CDR3 is TGTGCCAGCTCCCGACTAGCGGGCGGGGGCAATGAGCAGTTCTTC.

The rearrangement uses TRBV7-3 and TRBJ2-5; 12 bases fit TRBD2. The CDR3 runs 18 residues. The trim removed 0 bases at V and 0 bases at J, leaving 5 bases unmatched. Germline-derived CDR1 and CDR2 are SGHTA and FQGTGA. DNA for the CDR3: TGTGCCAGCAGCTTAACCCCGCTAGCGGGAGGGAACCAAGAGACCCAGTACTTC. It translates to CASSLTPLAGGNQETQYF.

V is TRBV6-5 and J is TRBJ2-5; D perhaps matches TRBD1 (5 bases). There are 16 residues in the CDR3. V was clipped by 4 bases and J by 4 bases, with 19 bases between them. The germline CDR1 and CDR2 sequences are MNHEY and SVGAGI. CDR3 nucleotides: TGTGCCAGCAGTTCGCAACCATCAGGGTACCGAGAGACCCAGTACTTC. The encoded protein is CASSSQPSGYRETQYF.

The rearrangement joins TRBV6-4 to TRBJ2-3, with 9 bases matching TRBD2. Germline V gene sequence: CDR1 MRHNA, CDR2 SNTAGT. The V gene end was trimmed by 3 bases and the J gene end by 6 bases; junction bases not matched to a gene: 16. CDR3 length equals 18 residues. This CDR3 reads CASSEVGGGGASWDTQYF. CDR3 nucleotides: TGTGCCAGCAGTGAAGTAGGTGGCGGGGGGGCCAGCTGGGATACGCAGTATTTT.

This clone was observed once. CDR3 nucleotide sequence: TGTGCCAGCTCCCCTTGGGACTCACGCCACACAGATACGCAGTATTTT. Protein: CASSPWDSRHTDTQYF. V gene TRBV18 combines with J gene TRBJ2-3; tentatively, D is TRBD2 (6 bases). Germline CDR1 reads KGHSH; CDR2 reads LQKENI. Trimming stripped 6 bases from V and 2 bases from J, with 18 bases between. The length of the CDR3 is 16 residues.

The chain links TRBV2 to TRBJ2-3; tentative D call: TRBD2 (5 bases). In germline, CDR1 is SNHLY, CDR2 FYNNEI. The V and J ends lost 4 bases and 1 base respectively, with 6 bases between them. The CDR3 consists of 13 residues. The CDR3 is CASSVRGTDTQYF. CDR3 in DNA: TGTGCCAGCAGTGTGCGGGGCACAGATACGCAGTATTTT.

The chain has TRBV7-2 and TRBJ1-3; D is ambiguous. CDR3 size: 15 residues. Trimming took off 0 bases at V and 1 base at J, with 7 bases between the two ends. Germline CDR1 reads SGHTA; CDR2 reads FQGNSA. This CDR3 reads CASSLAFGSGNTIYF. The DNA for the CDR3 is TGTGCCAGCAGCTTAGCGTTTGGATCTGGAAACACCATATATTTT.

DNA for the CDR3: TGTGCCAGCAGCTCTTCCTATGACTCTGGAAACACCATATATTTT. Protein product: CASSSSYDSGNTIYF. This chain connects TRBV5-8 to TRBJ1-3, with no clear D. CDR3 length equals 15 residues. V was shortened by 3 bases and J by 0 bases, with 10 bases between the two germline ends. Germline V lookup: CDR1 SGHTS, CDR2 YDEGEE. Full variable domain (remainder filled in from reference TRBV5-8 and TRBJ1-3): EAGVTQSPTHLIKTRGQQATLRCSPISGHTSVYWYQQALGLGLQFLLWYDEGEERNRGNFPPRFSGRQFPNYSSELNVNALELEDSALYLCASSSSYDSGNTIYFGEGSWLTVV.

This clone has a handful of counts. The chain couples TRBV30 to TRBJ1-2; the D gene is possibly TRBD1 (6 bases). Germline V gene sequence: CDR1 GTSNPN, CDR2 SVGIG (reference sequence). This CDR3 region has 12 residues. The V end was cut by 6 bases, the J end by 7 bases, with 15 bases between. The CDR3 reads CACIQGHSGYTF. The CDR3 DNA sequence: TGTGCCTGTATTCAGGGGCACTCTGGCTACACCTTC. Full variable domain (remainder filled in from reference TRBV30 and TRBJ1-2): SQTIHQWPATLVQPVGSPLSLECTVEGTSNPNLYWYRQAAGRGLQLLFYSVGIGQISSEVPQNLSASRPQDRQFILSSKKLLLSDSGFYLCACIQGHSGYTFGSGTRLTVV.

The chain employs TRBV5-6 and TRBJ1-6, with no clear D. Looked up from germline, CDR1 is SGHDT and CDR2 is YYEEEE. Deletions cut 6 bases from V and 4 bases from J, with 11 bases between. CDR3 length: 14 residues. CDR3 region: CASKFSSYNSPLHF. CDR3 bases: TGTGCCAGCAAATTTTCTTCATATAATTCACCCCTCCACTTT.

The J gene is TRBJ1-1, the V gene TRBV5-4, with 7 positions matching TRBD1. This CDR3 has 14 residues. CDR1 SGHNT and CDR2 YYREEE come from the germline V gene (reference sequence). Unmatched junction bases numbered 6, after V lost 4 bases and J lost 3 bases. The CDR3 sequence: CASSGGQRDTEAFF. The CDR3 bases are TGTGCCAGCAGCGGGGGACAGAGAGACACTGAAGCTTTCTTT.

CDR3 sequence reads: CASTHDRSSYEQYF. In nucleotides, the CDR3 is TGTGCCAGCACACACGACAGGAGCTCCTACGAGCAGTACTTC. This chain uses TRBV11-3 with TRBJ2-7, with D possibly being TRBD1 (6 bases). Germline CDR1 is SGHNT and CDR2 is YENEEA. The CDR3 sequence is 14 residues long. The ends were cut back, 7 bases at V and 0 bases at J, with 13 bases in the middle.

This rearrangement joins TRBV7-3 to TRBJ1-2; 7 bases are shared with TRBD1. Looked up from germline, CDR1 is SGHTA and CDR2 is FQGTGA. The CDR3 sequence is 15 residues long. V was pared by 5 bases and J by 8 bases, with 14 bases of the junction left unmatched. CDR3 DNA sequence: TGTGCCAGCAGCCCCGATGGGGGGAGGGGGCTAGGCTACACCTTC. Translation: CASSPDGGRGLGYTF.

The J gene is TRBJ2-2, the V gene TRBV2; D perhaps matches TRBD1 (6 bases). Trimming cost V 7 bases and J 4 bases, with 13 bases left between them. The V gene's germline CDR1 is SNHLY and CDR2 FYNNEI. This CDR3 comprises 14 residues. CDR3 nucleotide sequence: TGTGCCAGCACTAAGCAGGGGCCCACCGGGGAGCTGTTTTTT. This encodes CASTKQGPTGELFF.

The chain joins TRBV30 to TRBJ1-1; 7 bases are a match to TRBD1. Germline-derived CDR1 and CDR2 are GTSNPN and SVGIG (reference sequence). V trimming: 2 bases; J trimming: 1 base; junction bases outside the gene matches: 4. The CDR3 contains 14 residues. CDR3 sequence: CAWSTGDGNTEAFF. Here the CDR3 DNA reads TGTGCCTGGAGTACAGGGGACGGGAACACTGAAGCTTTCTTT.